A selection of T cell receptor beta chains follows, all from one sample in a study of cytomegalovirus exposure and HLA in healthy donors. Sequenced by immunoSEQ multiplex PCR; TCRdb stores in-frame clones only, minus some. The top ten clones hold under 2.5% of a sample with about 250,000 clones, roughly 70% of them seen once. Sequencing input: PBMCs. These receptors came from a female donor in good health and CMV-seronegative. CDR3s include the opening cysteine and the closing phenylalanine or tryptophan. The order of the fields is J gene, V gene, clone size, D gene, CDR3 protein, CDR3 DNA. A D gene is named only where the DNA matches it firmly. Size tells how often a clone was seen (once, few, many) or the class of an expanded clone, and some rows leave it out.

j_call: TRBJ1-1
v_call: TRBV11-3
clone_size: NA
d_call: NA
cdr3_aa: CASSLEAGVFSFF
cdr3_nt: TGTGCCAGCAGCCTCGAGGCGGGGGTATTTTCTTTCTTT

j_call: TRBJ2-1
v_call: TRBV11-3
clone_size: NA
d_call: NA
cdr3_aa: CASSDVGIENNEQFF
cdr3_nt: TGTGCCAGCAGTGACGTCGGGATTGAGAACAATGAGCAGTTCTTC

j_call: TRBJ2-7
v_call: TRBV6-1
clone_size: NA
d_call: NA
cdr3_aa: CASTPPGIVIAEQYF
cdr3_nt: TGTGCCAGCACCCCGCCCGGGATCGTAATTGCTGAGCAGTACTTC

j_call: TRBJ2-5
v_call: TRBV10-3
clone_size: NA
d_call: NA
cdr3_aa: CAISVGAARQETQYF
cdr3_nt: TGTGCCATCAGTGTGGGGGCCGCGCGGCAAGAGACCCAGTACTTC

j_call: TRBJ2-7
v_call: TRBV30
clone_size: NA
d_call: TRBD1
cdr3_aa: CASRDRATSTEQYF
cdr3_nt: TGTGCCTCCCGGGACAGGGCGACCAGCACGGAGCAGTACTTC

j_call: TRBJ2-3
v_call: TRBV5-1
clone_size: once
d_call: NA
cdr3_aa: CASSFQPGDSTDTQYF
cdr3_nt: TGCGCCAGCAGCTTCCAACCGGGAGACAGTACAGATACGCAGTATTTT

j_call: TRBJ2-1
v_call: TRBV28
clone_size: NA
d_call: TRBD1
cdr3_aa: CASKSRDRGLHEQFF
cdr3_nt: TGTGCCAGCAAATCCCGGGACAGGGGGTTGCATGAGCAGTTCTTC

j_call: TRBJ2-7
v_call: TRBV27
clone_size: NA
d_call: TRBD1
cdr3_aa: CASSLPGTATYEQYF
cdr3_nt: TGTGCCAGCAGCCTGCCCGGGACAGCAACCTACGAGCAGTACTTC

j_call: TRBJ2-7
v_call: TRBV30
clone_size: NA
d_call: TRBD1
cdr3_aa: CAWSLAGTGTYEQYF
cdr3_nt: TGTGCCTGGAGTCTTGCCGGGACAGGAACCTACGAGCAGTACTTC

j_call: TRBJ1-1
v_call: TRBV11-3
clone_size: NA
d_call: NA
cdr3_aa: CASSSINTEAFF
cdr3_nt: TGTGCCAGCAGCTCTATTAACACTGAAGCTTTCTTT

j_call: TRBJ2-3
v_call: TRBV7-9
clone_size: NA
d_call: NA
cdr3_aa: CASSLLTDTQYF
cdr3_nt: TGTGCCAGCAGCCTCCTCACAGATACGCAGTATTTT

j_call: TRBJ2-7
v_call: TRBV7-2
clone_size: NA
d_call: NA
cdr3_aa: CASSLAARAHEQYF
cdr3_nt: TGTGCCAGCAGCTTAGCGGCCAGGGCTCACGAGCAGTACTTC

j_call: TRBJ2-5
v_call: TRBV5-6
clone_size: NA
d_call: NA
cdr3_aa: CASSFGEWETQYF
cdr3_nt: TGTGCCAGCAGCTTCGGGGAGTGGGAGACCCAGTACTTC

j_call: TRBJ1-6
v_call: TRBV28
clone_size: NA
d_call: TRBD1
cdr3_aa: CASTSTGDNSPLHF
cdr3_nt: TGTGCCAGCACCTCGACAGGGGACAATTCACCCCTCCACTTT

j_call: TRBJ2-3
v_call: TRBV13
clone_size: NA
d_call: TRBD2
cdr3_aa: CASSFSGGRTDTQYF
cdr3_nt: TGTGCCAGCAGCTTTAGCGGGGGCCGCACAGATACGCAGTATTTT

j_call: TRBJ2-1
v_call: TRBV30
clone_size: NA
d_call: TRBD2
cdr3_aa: CAWSAGLAGVHEQFF
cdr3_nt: TGTGCCTGGAGTGCGGGACTAGCGGGAGTCCATGAGCAGTTCTTC

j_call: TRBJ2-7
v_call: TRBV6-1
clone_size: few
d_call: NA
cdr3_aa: CASSDGQFYEQYF
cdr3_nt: TGTGCCAGCAGTGACGGACAGTTCTACGAGCAGTACTTC

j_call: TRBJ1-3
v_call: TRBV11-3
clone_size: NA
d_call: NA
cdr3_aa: CASSAHSSGNTIYF
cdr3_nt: TGTGCCAGCAGCGCACACAGCTCTGGAAACACCATATATTTT

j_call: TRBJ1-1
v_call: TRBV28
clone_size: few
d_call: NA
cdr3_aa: CASSPTVNTEAFF
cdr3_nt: TGTGCCAGCAGTCCGACAGTGAACACTGAAGCTTTCTTT

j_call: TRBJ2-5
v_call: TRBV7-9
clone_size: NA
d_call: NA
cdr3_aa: CSSSLVTPEETQYF
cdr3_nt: TGTTCCAGCAGCTTAGTGACACCCGAGGAGACCCAGTACTTC

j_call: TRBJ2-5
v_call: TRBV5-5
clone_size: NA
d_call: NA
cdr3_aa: CASSLDTGGATSGQETQYF
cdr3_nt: TGTGCCAGCAGCTTGGATACAGGGGGCGCGACTAGCGGCCAAGAGACCCAGTACTTC

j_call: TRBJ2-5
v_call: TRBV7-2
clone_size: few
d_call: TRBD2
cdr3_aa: CASSLRLAGQETQYF
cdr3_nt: TGTGCCAGCAGCTTACGTCTAGCGGGTCAAGAGACCCAGTACTTC

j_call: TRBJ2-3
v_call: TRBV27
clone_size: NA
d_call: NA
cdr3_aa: CAGLITQYF
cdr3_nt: TGTGCCGGACTAATTACGCAGTATTTT

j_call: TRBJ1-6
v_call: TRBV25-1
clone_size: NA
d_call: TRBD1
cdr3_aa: CASVRTGSDSPLHF
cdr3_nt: TGTGCCAGCGTTAGGACAGGGAGCGATTCACCCCTCCACTTT

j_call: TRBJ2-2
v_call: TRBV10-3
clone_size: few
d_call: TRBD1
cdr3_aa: CALSGTGNTGELFF
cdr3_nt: TGTGCCTTGTCCGGGACAGGGAACACCGGGGAGCTGTTTTTT

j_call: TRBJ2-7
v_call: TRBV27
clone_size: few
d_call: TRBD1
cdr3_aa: CASRKPGQLYEQYF
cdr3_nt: TGTGCCAGCAGAAAACCGGGACAGCTTTACGAGCAGTACTTC

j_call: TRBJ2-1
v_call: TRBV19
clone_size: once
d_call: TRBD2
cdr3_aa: CASSIKASGPYNEQFF
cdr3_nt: TGTGCCAGTAGTATCAAGGCTAGCGGTCCCTACAATGAGCAGTTCTTC

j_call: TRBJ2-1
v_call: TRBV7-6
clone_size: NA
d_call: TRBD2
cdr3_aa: CASRRGLAPTLGGNEQFF
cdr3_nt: TGTGCCAGCAGGCGGGGACTAGCCCCAACCCTGGGGGGCAATGAGCAGTTCTTC